The sequence of this TCR beta chain was determined in a study of T-cell memory formation after mild COVID-19. Using its own MiXCR run on the 5' RACE reads, TCRdb lists one record per CDR3 protein. This sample yields more than 450,000 distinct CDR3 sequences, of which around 17% are seen a single time; 12% belongs to the top ten. Ten or more counts support this clonotype. The length of the CDR3 is 15 residues. Germline V gene sequence: CDR1 KGHDR, CDR2 SFDVKD. The ends lost 9 bases at V and 4 bases at J; junction bases unmatched: 11. The sample taken for sequencing was PBMCs or a T cell subset sorted from them (not recorded which). This sequence was found in an adult woman who had mild COVID-19 (a few samples of this study predate the infection). Cell type and time point are not known. The chain carries TRBV24-1 and TRBJ2-1; TRBD1 aligns across 7 bases. CDR3 region: CATRPGTDYYNEQFF. The CDR3 region has the DNA TGTGCCACCCGTCCCGGGACAGACTATTACAATGAGCAGTTCTTC.